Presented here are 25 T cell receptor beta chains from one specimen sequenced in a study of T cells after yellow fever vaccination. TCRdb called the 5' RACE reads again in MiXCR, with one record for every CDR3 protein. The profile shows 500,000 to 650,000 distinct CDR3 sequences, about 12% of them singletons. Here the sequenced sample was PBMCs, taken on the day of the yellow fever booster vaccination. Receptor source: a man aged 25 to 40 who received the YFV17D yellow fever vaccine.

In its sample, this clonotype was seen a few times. The CDR3 loop reads CASSLGVLGRAGALPDTQYF. The CDR3 DNA reads as TGTGCCAGCAGCTTAGGGGTCCTGGGTCGGGCGGGAGCTCTCCCAGATACGCAGTATTTT. The genes are TRBV11-2 and TRBJ2-3, with 7 bases aligning to TRBD2. V was clipped by 1 base and J by 4 bases; unmatched bases: 20. The germline gives CDR1 SGHAT, CDR2 FQNNGV. The CDR3 is made up of 20 amino acids. Supplemented by reference TRBV11-2 and TRBJ2-3, the full variable domain reads EAGVAQSPRYKIIEKRQSVAFWCNPISGHATLYWYQQILGQGPKLLIQFQNNGVVDDSQLPKDRFSAERLKGVDSTLKIQPAKLEDSAVYLCASSLGVLGRAGALPDTQYFGPGTRLTVL.

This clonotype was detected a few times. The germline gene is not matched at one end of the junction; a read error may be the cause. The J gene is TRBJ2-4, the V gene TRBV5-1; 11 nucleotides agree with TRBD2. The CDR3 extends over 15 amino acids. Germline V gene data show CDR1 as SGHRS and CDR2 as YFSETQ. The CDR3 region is CASSLEPSGRPLLDF. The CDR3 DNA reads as TGCGCCAGCAGCTTGGAGCCTAGCGGGAGGCCTTTATTGGACTTC.

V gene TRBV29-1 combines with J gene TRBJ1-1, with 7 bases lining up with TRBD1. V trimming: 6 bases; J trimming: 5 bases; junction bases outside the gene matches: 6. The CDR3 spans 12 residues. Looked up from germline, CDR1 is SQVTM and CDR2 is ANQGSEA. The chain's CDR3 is CSVRQGSTEAFF. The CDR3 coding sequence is TGCAGCGTCAGACAGGGTAGTACTGAAGCTTTCTTT. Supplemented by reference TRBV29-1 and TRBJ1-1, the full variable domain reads SAVISQKPSRDICQRGTSLTIQCQVDSQVTMMFWYRQQPGQSLTLIATANQGSEATYESGFVIDKFPISRPNLTFSTLTVSNMSPEDSSIYLCSVRQGSTEAFFGQGTRLTVV.

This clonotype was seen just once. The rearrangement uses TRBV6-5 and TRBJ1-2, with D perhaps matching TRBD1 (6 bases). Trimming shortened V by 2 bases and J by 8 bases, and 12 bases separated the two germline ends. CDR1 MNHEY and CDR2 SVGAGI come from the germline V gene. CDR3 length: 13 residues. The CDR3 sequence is CASSYLRGKGYTF. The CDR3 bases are TGTGCCAGCAGTTACCTAAGGGGGAAAGGCTACACCTTC.

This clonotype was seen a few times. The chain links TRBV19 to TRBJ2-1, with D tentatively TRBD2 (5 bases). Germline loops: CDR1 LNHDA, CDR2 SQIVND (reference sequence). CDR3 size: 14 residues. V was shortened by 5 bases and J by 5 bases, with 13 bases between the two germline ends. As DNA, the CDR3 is TGTGCCAGTAGTCTTCGCGGGTTCAACAATGAGCAGTTCTTC. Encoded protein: CASSLRGFNNEQFF.

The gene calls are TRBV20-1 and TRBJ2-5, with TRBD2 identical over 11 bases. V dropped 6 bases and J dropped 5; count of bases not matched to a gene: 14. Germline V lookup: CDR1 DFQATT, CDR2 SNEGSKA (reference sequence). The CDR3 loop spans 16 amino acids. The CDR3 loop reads CSAPGTSGYLGETQYF. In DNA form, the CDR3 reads TGCAGTGCCCCCGGGACTAGCGGCTACCTCGGGGAGACCCAGTACTTC.

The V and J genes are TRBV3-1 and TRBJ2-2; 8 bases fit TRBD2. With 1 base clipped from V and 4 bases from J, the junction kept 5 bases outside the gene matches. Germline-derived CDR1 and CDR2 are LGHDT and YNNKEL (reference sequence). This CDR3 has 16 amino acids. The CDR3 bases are TGTGCCAGCAGCCAAGGAAGCGGGAGTTTCACCGGGGAGCTGTTTTTT. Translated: CASSQGSGSFTGELFF.

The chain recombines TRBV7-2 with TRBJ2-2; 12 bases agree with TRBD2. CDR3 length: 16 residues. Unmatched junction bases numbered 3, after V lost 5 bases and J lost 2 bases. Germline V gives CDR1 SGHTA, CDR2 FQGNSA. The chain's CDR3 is CASSRTSGANTGELFF. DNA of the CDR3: TGTGCCAGCAGCAGGACTAGCGGGGCTAACACCGGGGAGCTGTTTTTT.

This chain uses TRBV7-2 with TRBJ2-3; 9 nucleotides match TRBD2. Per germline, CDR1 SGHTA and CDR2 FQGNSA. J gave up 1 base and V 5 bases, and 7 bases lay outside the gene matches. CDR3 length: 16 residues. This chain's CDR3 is CASSANSGRRTDTQYF. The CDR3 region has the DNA TGTGCCAGCAGCGCCAATAGCGGGAGACGCACAGATACGCAGTATTTT.

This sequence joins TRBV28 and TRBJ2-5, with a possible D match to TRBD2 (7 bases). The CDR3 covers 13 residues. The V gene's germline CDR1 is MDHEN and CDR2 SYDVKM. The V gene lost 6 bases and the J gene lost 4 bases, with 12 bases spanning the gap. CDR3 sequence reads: CASSIRGGETQYF. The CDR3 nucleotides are TGTGCCAGCAGCATTAGGGGGGGAGAGACCCAGTACTTC.

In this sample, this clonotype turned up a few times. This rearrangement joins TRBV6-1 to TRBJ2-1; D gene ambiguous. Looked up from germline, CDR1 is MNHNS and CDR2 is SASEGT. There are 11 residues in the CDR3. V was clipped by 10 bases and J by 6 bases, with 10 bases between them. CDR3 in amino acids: CATTLSNEQFF. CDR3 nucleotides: TGTGCCACCACGCTGAGCAATGAGCAGTTCTTC.

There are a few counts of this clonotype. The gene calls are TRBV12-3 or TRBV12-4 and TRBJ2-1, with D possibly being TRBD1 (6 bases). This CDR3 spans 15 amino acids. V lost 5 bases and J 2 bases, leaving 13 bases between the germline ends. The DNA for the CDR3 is TGTGCCAGCAGTCCAACCAGGGGACCCTACAATGAGCAGTTCTTC. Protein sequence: CASSPTRGPYNEQFF.

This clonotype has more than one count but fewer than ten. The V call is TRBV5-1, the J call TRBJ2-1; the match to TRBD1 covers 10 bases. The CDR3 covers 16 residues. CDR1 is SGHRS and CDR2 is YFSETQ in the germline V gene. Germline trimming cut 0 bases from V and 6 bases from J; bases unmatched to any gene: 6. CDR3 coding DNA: TGCGCCAGCAGCTTGGTAGGACAGGGGGGATTCAATGAGCAGTTCTTC. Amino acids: CASSLVGQGGFNEQFF.

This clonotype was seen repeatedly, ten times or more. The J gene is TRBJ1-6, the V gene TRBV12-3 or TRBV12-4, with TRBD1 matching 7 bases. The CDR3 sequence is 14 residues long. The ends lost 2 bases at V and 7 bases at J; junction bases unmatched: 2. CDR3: CASSLRQGNSPLHF. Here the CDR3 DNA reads TGTGCCAGCAGTTTACGACAGGGAAATTCACCCCTCCACTTT.

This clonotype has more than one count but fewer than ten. The CDR3 protein is CSARDLKPGSEYSNQPQHF. The CDR3 DNA is TGCAGTGCTAGAGATCTAAAGCCAGGTTCCGAATATAGCAATCAGCCCCAGCATTTT. The chain uses TRBV20-1 and TRBJ1-5; D call uncertain. The V gene lost 0 bases and the J gene lost 0 bases, with 21 bases spanning the gap. This CDR3 contains 19 residues. CDR1 and CDR2 (germline): DFQATT, SNEGSKA (reference sequence).

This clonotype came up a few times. The CDR3 DNA reads as TGTGCCAGCAGCTTGGGGCCAACATCGAACACCGGGGAGCTGTTTTTT. Encoded protein: CASSLGPTSNTGELFF. The chain links TRBV5-6 to TRBJ2-2; D gene uncertain. This CDR3 has 16 residues. V was cut by 0 bases and J by 0 bases, with 9 bases left in between. Per germline, CDR1 SGHDT and CDR2 YYEEEE.

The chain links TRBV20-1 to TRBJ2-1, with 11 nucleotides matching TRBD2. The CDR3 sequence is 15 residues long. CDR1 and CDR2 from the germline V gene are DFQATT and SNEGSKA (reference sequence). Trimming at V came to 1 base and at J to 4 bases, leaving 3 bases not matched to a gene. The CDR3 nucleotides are TGCAGTGCTAGAGTCCTAGCGGGAGGTTACAATGAGCAGTTCTTC. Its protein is CSARVLAGGYNEQFF.

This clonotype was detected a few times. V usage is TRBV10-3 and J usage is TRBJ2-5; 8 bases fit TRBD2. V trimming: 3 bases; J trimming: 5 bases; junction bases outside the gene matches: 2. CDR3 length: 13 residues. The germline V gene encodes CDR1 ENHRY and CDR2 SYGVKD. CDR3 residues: CAISERLAETQYF. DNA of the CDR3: TGTGCCATCAGTGAACGACTAGCGGAGACCCAGTACTTC.

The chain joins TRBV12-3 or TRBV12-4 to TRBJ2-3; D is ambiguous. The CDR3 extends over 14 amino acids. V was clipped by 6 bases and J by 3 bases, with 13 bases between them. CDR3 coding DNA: TGTGCCAGCAGACATACCGGTACTACAGATACGCAGTATTTT. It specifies CASRHTGTTDTQYF.

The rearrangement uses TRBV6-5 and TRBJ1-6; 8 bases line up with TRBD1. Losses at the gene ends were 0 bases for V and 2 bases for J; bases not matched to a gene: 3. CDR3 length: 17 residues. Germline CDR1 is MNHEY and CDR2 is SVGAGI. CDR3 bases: TGTGCCAGCAGTTACTCAAACAGGGGGGCCTATAATTCACCCCTCCACTTT. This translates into CASSYSNRGAYNSPLHF.

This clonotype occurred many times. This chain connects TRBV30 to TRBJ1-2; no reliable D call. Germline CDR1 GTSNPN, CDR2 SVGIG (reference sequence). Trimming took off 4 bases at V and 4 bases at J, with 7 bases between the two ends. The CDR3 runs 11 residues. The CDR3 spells CAWTARYGYTF. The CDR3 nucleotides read TGTGCCTGGACCGCCCGCTATGGCTACACCTTC.

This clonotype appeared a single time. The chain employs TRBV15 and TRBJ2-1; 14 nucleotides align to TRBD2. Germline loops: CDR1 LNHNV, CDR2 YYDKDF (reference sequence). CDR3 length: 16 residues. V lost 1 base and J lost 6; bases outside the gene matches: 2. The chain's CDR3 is CATSRGTSGRTNEQFF. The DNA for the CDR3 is TGTGCCACCAGCAGAGGGACTAGCGGGAGGACCAATGAGCAGTTCTTC.

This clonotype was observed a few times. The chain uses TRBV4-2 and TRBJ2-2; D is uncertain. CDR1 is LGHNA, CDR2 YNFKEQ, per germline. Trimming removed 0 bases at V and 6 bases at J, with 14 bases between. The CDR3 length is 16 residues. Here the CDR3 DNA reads TGTGCCAGCAGCCAAGATCCTAGTAAGGGTTCCGGGGAGCTGTTTTTT. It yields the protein CASSQDPSKGSGELFF.

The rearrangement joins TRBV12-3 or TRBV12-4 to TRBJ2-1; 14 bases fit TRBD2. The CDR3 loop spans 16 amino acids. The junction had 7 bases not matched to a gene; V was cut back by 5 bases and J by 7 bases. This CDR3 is CASSLGTSGRWNEQFF. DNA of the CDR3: TGTGCCAGCAGTCTAGGGACTAGCGGGAGATGGAATGAGCAGTTCTTC.

CDR3 DNA sequence: TGTGCCAGCAGTTACTTGGCGGGAGTCAATGAGCAGTTCTTC. Protein product: CASSYLAGVNEQFF. J is TRBJ2-1 and V is TRBV6-2 or TRBV6-3, with 7 bases lining up with TRBD2. Trimming cost V 1 base and J 6 bases; bases outside gene matches: 3. From germline, CDR1 is MNHEY and CDR2 SVGEGT. The CDR3 spans 14 residues.